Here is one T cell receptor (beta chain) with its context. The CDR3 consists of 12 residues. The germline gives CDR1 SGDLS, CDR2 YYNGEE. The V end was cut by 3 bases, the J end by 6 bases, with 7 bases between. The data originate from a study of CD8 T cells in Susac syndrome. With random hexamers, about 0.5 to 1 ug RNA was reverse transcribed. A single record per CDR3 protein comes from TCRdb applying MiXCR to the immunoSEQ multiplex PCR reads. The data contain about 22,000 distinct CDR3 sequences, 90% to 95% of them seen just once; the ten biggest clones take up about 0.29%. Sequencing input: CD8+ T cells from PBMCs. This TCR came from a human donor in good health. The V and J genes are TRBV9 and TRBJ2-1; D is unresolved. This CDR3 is CASSETLNEQFF. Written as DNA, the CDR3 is TGTGCCAGCAGCGAGACCCTCAATGAGCAGTTCTTC.